This TCR beta chain was sequenced for a study of blood T cell repertoires in COVID-19. Overall study: The United States, Italy and Spain provided the acute and convalescent COVID-19 samples. Sample material is recorded as cDNA or gDNA derived from T cells, B-cell-depleted T cells, or PBMCs.

Original handling: Amplification with reference gene primers provided the estimates of nucleated cell counts. Sequencing was performed with immunoSEQ multiplex PCR; in TCRdb, only in-frame clones are kept and a portion is missing. Clone size and V and J calls were adopted from that table, with D and trimming inferred from the DNA. The sample has some 150,000 clones; around 80% are singletons. Material for sequencing was peripheral blood. The sequence came from a woman aged 45 to 65 in a cohort sampled during active or convalescent COVID-19.

The CDR3 protein is CASTRDDYGYTF. For the CDR3, the DNA is TGTGCCAGCACCCGGGATGACTATGGCTACACCTTC. The chain is built from TRBV7-9 and TRBJ1-2; unclear D gene. The V end was cut by 7 bases, the J end by 3 bases, with 9 bases between. This CDR3 has 12 residues. Germline CDR1 is SEHNR and CDR2 is FQNEAQ (reference sequence).